The rows below give T cell receptor beta chains drawn from one sample of a study of blood T cell repertoires in COVID-19. Sequencing used immunoSEQ multiplex PCR; TCRdb keeps in-frame clones, though not all of them. Of approximately 220,000 clones in the sample, roughly four fifths are singletons; the top ten hold about 4.6%. Sequenced: PBMCs or T cells enriched from blood (not recorded which). The source is a woman between 50 and 59 years old who had been exposed to COVID-19. Each CDR3 is given with its conserved first and last residue. The D gene is left open where the match is weak. A clone size is listed for some rows: how often the clone was seen (once, few, many), or a class if it is expanded.

v_call: TRBV21-1
d_call: -
j_call: TRBJ1-1
clone_size: -
cdr3_aa: CASRQGWTEAFF
cdr3_nt: TGTGCCAGCAGACAGGGATGGACTGAAGCTTTCTTT

v_call: TRBV7-3
d_call: -
j_call: TRBJ1-4
clone_size: -
cdr3_aa: CASSQRGRSDEKLFF
cdr3_nt: TGTGCCAGCAGCCAGCGGGGGAGGTCGGATGAAAAACTGTTTTTT

v_call: TRBV19
d_call: -
j_call: TRBJ1-6
clone_size: -
cdr3_aa: CASSIEARFGNSPLHF
cdr3_nt: TGTGCCAGTAGTATAGAGGCGAGGTTTGGTAATTCACCCCTCCACTTT

v_call: TRBV7-9
d_call: -
j_call: TRBJ1-5
clone_size: -
cdr3_aa: CASSPAPIGQRIANQPQHF
cdr3_nt: TGTGCCAGCAGCCCGGCGCCTATCGGACAGAGAATAGCAAATCAGCCCCAGCATTTT

v_call: TRBV6-5
d_call: -
j_call: TRBJ1-2
clone_size: -
cdr3_aa: CASSYSGRRAGGYTF
cdr3_nt: TGTGCCAGCAGTTACTCGGGCAGGAGGGCTGGGGGCTACACCTTC

v_call: TRBV4-2
d_call: TRBD2
j_call: TRBJ2-3
clone_size: few
cdr3_aa: CASSQDWRGGSDTQYF
cdr3_nt: TGTGCCAGCAGCCAAGATTGGCGGGGGGGATCAGATACGCAGTATTTT

v_call: TRBV29-1
d_call: -
j_call: TRBJ2-3
clone_size: -
cdr3_aa: CSVEYVGLYTDTQYF
cdr3_nt: TGCAGCGTTGAATACGTGGGGCTCTACACAGATACGCAGTATTTT

v_call: TRBV5-4
d_call: TRBD1
j_call: TRBJ1-2
clone_size: few
cdr3_aa: CASSLNVKGANGYTF
cdr3_nt: TGTGCCAGCAGCTTGAATGTGAAGGGGGCTAATGGCTACACCTTC

v_call: TRBV5-8
d_call: -
j_call: TRBJ2-5
clone_size: -
cdr3_aa: CASSHRARETQYF
cdr3_nt: TGTGCCAGCAGCCACAGGGCGCGGGAGACCCAGTACTTC

v_call: TRBV11-1
d_call: -
j_call: TRBJ1-3
clone_size: many
cdr3_aa: CASSPTTALGSAIYF
cdr3_nt: TGTGCCAGCAGCCCGACGACAGCCCTGGGGTCCGCCATATATTTT

v_call: TRBV6-5
d_call: -
j_call: TRBJ1-3
clone_size: -
cdr3_aa: CASSSPSLPGNTIYF
cdr3_nt: TGTGCCAGCAGTTCCCCTAGTTTGCCTGGAAACACCATATATTTT

v_call: TRBV6-5
d_call: -
j_call: TRBJ1-2
clone_size: -
cdr3_aa: CASRVDRSGGGYTF
cdr3_nt: TGTGCCAGCAGAGTGGACCGTTCCGGAGGTGGCTACACCTTC

v_call: TRBV25-1
d_call: -
j_call: TRBJ2-5
clone_size: -
cdr3_aa: CASSENRNQETQYF
cdr3_nt: TGTGCCAGCAGTGAAAACAGGAACCAAGAGACCCAGTACTTC

v_call: TRBV10-1
d_call: TRBD2
j_call: TRBJ2-3
clone_size: -
cdr3_aa: CASSDSGLAGGQSTDTQYF
cdr3_nt: TGCGCCAGCAGTGATTCTGGACTAGCGGGGGGCCAAAGCACAGATACGCAGTATTTT

v_call: TRBV28
d_call: -
j_call: TRBJ1-5
clone_size: -
cdr3_aa: CASSLTGLNQPQHF
cdr3_nt: TGTGCCAGCAGTTTAACAGGGCTCAATCAGCCCCAGCATTTT

v_call: TRBV7-9
d_call: -
j_call: TRBJ2-3
clone_size: -
cdr3_aa: CASSLGQLSTDTQYF
cdr3_nt: TGTGCCAGCAGCTTGGGGCAGCTTAGCACAGATACGCAGTATTTT

v_call: TRBV6-5
d_call: TRBD2
j_call: TRBJ2-3
clone_size: -
cdr3_aa: CASSYSGGGATDTQYF
cdr3_nt: TGTGCCAGCAGTTACTCTGGCGGGGGGGCCACAGATACGCAGTATTTT

v_call: TRBV20-1
d_call: -
j_call: TRBJ2-4
clone_size: -
cdr3_aa: CSASRAGVVKNIQYF
cdr3_nt: TGCAGTGCTAGTAGGGCAGGGGTAGTGAAAAACATTCAGTACTTC

v_call: TRBV6-4
d_call: -
j_call: TRBJ2-3
clone_size: -
cdr3_aa: CASRLQGRWTDTQYF
cdr3_nt: TGTGCCAGCAGACTCCAGGGGCGGTGGACAGATACGCAGTATTTT

v_call: TRBV6-5
d_call: -
j_call: TRBJ1-1
clone_size: -
cdr3_aa: CASSYRQENTEAFF
cdr3_nt: TGTGCCAGCAGTTACCGGCAGGAGAACACTGAAGCTTTCTTT

v_call: TRBV3-1/TRBV3-2
d_call: -
j_call: TRBJ1-6
clone_size: -
cdr3_aa: CASSQDGGTRGSPLHF
cdr3_nt: TGTGCCAGCAGCCAAGATGGGGGGACCCGGGGATCACCCCTCCACTTT

v_call: TRBV7-9
d_call: TRBD2
j_call: TRBJ2-4
clone_size: -
cdr3_aa: CASSLYAGLAKNIQYF
cdr3_nt: TGTGCCAGCAGCTTGTACGCGGGACTAGCAAAAAACATTCAGTACTTC

v_call: TRBV4-2
d_call: TRBD2
j_call: TRBJ2-3
clone_size: -
cdr3_aa: CASSRGAGLATDTQYF
cdr3_nt: TGTGCCAGCAGCCGCGGAGCCGGACTAGCAACAGATACGCAGTATTTT

v_call: TRBV19
d_call: -
j_call: TRBJ1-6
clone_size: -
cdr3_aa: CASRIGGRSNSSPLHF
cdr3_nt: TGTGCCAGTAGGATAGGTGGCAGGTCTAATTCGTCACCCCTCCACTTT

v_call: TRBV10-3
d_call: TRBD2
j_call: TRBJ2-2
clone_size: once
cdr3_aa: CAISESAGANTGELFF
cdr3_nt: TGTGCCATCAGTGAGTCAGCGGGGGCCAACACCGGGGAGCTGTTTTTT

v_call: TRBV12-3/TRBV12-4
d_call: -
j_call: TRBJ2-5
clone_size: -
cdr3_aa: CASKIGETQYF
cdr3_nt: TGTGCCAGCAAAATCGGGGAGACCCAGTACTTC

v_call: TRBV27
d_call: -
j_call: TRBJ2-2
clone_size: few
cdr3_aa: CASSLTDQGTGELFF
cdr3_nt: TGTGCCAGCAGTTTAACGGACCAGGGGACCGGGGAGCTGTTTTTT

v_call: TRBV25-1
d_call: -
j_call: TRBJ1-3
clone_size: -
cdr3_aa: CASSAPGWGLGNTIYF
cdr3_nt: TGTGCCAGCAGTGCCCCCGGGTGGGGACTTGGAAACACCATATATTTT

v_call: TRBV20-1
d_call: -
j_call: TRBJ2-1
clone_size: -
cdr3_aa: CSARSLNEQFF
cdr3_nt: TGCAGTGCTAGGAGCCTTAATGAGCAGTTCTTC

v_call: TRBV29-1
d_call: -
j_call: TRBJ2-7
clone_size: -
cdr3_aa: CSAAGTSSYEQYF
cdr3_nt: TGCAGCGCCGCGGGGACGTCCTCCTACGAGCAGTACTTC

v_call: TRBV6-1
d_call: -
j_call: TRBJ1-5
clone_size: -
cdr3_aa: CASSEVRRPQHF
cdr3_nt: TGTGCCAGCAGTGAAGTGCGGCGGCCCCAGCATTTT

v_call: TRBV6-5
d_call: -
j_call: TRBJ2-2
clone_size: few
cdr3_aa: CASSYSPGRGGGELFF
cdr3_nt: TGTGCCAGCAGTTACTCTCCCGGACGAGGGGGCGGGGAGCTGTTTTTT